Sequencing of this T cell receptor beta chain was carried out in a study of tumor-infiltrating lymphocytes in primary liver carcinoma. For the study at large: Measuring roughly 4.2 to 10 cm across, the tumors were staged as T1-T3 N0M0.

Worth noting for this clonotype: The antigen is undetermined. A read error may account for a junction end that differs from germline.

RNA was extracted from whole blood without cell sorting, alongside germline DNA. Study findings and constraints: Tumors and blood were compared for top-250-clone fraction, and tumors had the significantly higher value (p = 0.039).

TCR beta cDNA came from about 500 ng total RNA, primed with a constant-region primer. Modified slightly, ARM-PCR produced TCR beta libraries over three nested multiplex PCR rounds. A C-beta reverse primer and TRBV1-TRBV30 forward primers served in each of the first two PCR rounds, at about 10 cycles apiece. TCRdb ran MiXCR on the multiplex PCR reads and lists one entry per CDR3 protein. The sample holds about 310,000 distinct CDR3 sequences, about 50% seen once. The length of the CDR3 is 10 residues. The germline V gene encodes CDR1 SQVTM and CDR2 ANQGSEA. The receptor's source is a woman aged 25 to 39 with primary liver carcinoma and hepatitis B virus infection. This sequence joins TRBV29-1 and TRBJ1-2; D is uncertain. The sequencing sample was made of peripheral blood. CDR3 in DNA: TGCAGCGACGGGGATTATGACTACACCTTC. As protein: CSDGDYDYTF.